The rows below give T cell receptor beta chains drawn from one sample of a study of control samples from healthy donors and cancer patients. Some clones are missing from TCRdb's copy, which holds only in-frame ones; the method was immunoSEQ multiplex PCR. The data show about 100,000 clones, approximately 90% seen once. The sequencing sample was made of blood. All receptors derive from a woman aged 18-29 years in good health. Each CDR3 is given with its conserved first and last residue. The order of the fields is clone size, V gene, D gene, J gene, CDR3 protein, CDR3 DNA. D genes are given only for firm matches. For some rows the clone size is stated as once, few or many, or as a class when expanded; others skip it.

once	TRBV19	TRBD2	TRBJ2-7	CASSMPPGGANEQYF	TGTGCCAGTAGTATGCCCCCCGGGGGGGCGAACGAGCAGTACTTC
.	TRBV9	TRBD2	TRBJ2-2	CASSEAGTGELFF	TGTGCCAGCAGCGAAGCGGGAACCGGGGAGCTGTTTTTT
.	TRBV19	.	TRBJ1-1	CASSITLGGNTEAFF	TGTGCCAGTAGTATAACCCTTGGAGGGAACACTGAAGCTTTCTTT
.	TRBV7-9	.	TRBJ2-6	CASYPSGANVLTF	TGTGCCAGCTACCCCTCTGGGGCCAACGTCCTGACTTTC
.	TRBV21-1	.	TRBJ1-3	CASSKPGNTIYF	TGTGCCAGCAGCAAGCCTGGAAACACCATATATTTT
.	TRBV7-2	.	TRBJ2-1	CASSLTRGSYNEQFF	TGTGCCAGCAGCTTAACGAGGGGATCCTACAATGAGCAGTTCTTC
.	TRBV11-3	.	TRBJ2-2	CASSLVGLLTGELFF	TGTGCCAGCAGCTTAGTGGGGCTACTCACCGGGGAGCTGTTTTTT
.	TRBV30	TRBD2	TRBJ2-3	CAWSGTSAYTQYF	TGTGCCTGGAGTGGGACTAGCGCCTATACGCAGTATTTT
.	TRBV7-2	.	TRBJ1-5	CASSLYLSQPQHF	TGTGCCAGCAGCTTATACCTCTCACAGCCCCAGCATTTT
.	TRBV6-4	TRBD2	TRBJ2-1	CASSDSYGLAGATYNEQFF	TGTGCCAGCAGTGACTCGTATGGGTTAGCGGGGGCCACTTACAATGAGCAGTTCTTC
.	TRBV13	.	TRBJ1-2	CASSLSLEGSHGYTF	TGTGCCAGCAGCTTATCACTTGAGGGGAGTCATGGCTACACCTTC
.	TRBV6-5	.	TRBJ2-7	CASSGDSYEQYF	TGTGCCAGCAGCGGTGACAGCTACGAGCAGTACTTC
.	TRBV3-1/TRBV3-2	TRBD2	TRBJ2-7	CASSGLAERRMTYEQYF	TGTGCCAGCAGCGGACTAGCGGAGCGGAGGATGACCTACGAGCAGTACTTC
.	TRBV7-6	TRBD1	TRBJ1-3	CASSSSTGGINTIYF	TGTGCCAGCAGCTCCTCGACAGGGGGGATAAACACCATATATTTT
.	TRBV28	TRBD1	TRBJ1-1	CATTGGVAFF	TGTGCCACTACAGGGGGCGTAGCTTTCTTT
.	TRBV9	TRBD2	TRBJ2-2	CASRGLAGGDTGELFF	TGTGCCAGCAGGGGCCTAGCGGGAGGGGACACCGGGGAGCTGTTTTTT
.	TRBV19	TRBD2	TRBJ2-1	CASSSLAGGGEQFF	TGTGCCAGTAGTTCATTAGCGGGAGGGGGTGAGCAGTTCTTC
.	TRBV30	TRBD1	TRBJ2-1	CAWSPGQVSNEQFF	TGTGCCTGGAGCCCCGGACAGGTATCGAATGAGCAGTTCTTC
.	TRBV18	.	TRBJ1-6	CASSPKNNSPLHF	TGTGCCAGCTCACCAAAGAATAATTCACCCCTCCACTTT
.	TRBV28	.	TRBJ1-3	CASSLLRSPSGNTIYF	TGTGCCAGCAGTTTATTGCGGAGCCCCTCTGGAAACACCATATATTTT
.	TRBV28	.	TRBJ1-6	CASMTGLENSPLHF	TGTGCCAGCATGACGGGGCTAGAGAATTCACCCCTCCACTTT
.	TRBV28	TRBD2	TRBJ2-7	CASKQAGGYEQYF	TGTGCCAGCAAGCAGGCGGGGGGTTACGAGCAGTACTTC
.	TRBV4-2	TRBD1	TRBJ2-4	CASSQAGGGTKNIQYF	TGTGCCAGCAGCCAAGCAGGGGGCGGAACCAAAAACATTCAGTACTTC
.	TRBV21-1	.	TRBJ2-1	CASSPRPHSYNEQFF	TGTGCCAGCAGCCCTCGACCTCACTCCTACAATGAGCAGTTCTTC
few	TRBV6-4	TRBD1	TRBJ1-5	CASSAGTGGQPQHF	TGTGCCAGCAGCGCCGGGACAGGGGGTCAGCCCCAGCATTTT
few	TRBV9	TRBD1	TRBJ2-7	CASSPGQGAYEQYF	TGTGCCAGCAGCCCGGGACAGGGCGCCTACGAGCAGTACTTC
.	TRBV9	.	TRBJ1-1	CASSPGALNTEAFF	TGTGCCAGCAGCCCAGGGGCTCTGAACACTGAAGCTTTCTTT
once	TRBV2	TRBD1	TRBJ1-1	CASSADRGRGTEAFF	TGTGCCAGCAGTGCGGACAGGGGAAGGGGCACTGAAGCTTTCTTT
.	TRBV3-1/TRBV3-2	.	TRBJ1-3	CASSRNGRGNTIYF	TGTGCCAGCAGCCGTAACGGTAGGGGAAACACCATATATTTT
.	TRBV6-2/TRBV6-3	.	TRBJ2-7	CASSYRGQARLDEQYF	TGTGCCAGCAGTTACAGAGGACAAGCCCGGCTTGACGAGCAGTACTTC
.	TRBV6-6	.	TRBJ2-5	CASTREGVGLSRETQYF	TGTGCCAGCACTCGCGAGGGGGTGGGCTTGTCGCGGGAGACCCAGTACTTC
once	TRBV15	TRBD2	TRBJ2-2	CATSRDTEAGVPGELFF	TGTGCCACCAGCAGAGATACTGAGGCGGGAGTCCCCGGGGAGCTGTTTTTT
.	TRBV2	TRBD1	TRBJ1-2	CASSGGGQGHYGYTF	TGTGCCAGCAGTGGAGGAGGACAGGGTCACTATGGCTACACCTTC
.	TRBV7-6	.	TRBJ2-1	CASSLTGDSYNEQFF	TGTGCCAGCAGCTTAACCGGGGATTCCTACAATGAGCAGTTCTTC
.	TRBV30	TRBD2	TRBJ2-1	CAWSGGLAGGGDEQFF	TGTGCCTGGAGCGGGGGACTAGCGGGAGGAGGGGATGAGCAGTTCTTC
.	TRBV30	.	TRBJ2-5	CAWSEGEETQYF	TGTGCCTGGAGTGAGGGTGAAGAGACCCAGTACTTC
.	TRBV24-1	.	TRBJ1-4	CATSDPGQPNEKLFF	TGTGCCACCAGTGACCCTGGACAGCCTAATGAAAAACTGTTTTTT
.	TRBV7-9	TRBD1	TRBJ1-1	CASSGRQGAITEAFF	TGTGCCAGCAGCGGCAGACAGGGTGCGATCACTGAAGCTTTCTTT
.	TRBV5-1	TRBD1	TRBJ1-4	CASSLTGGEINEKLFF	TGCGCCAGCAGCTTGACAGGGGGGGAAATTAATGAAAAACTGTTTTTT
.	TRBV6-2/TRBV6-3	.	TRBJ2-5	CASSYGERETQYF	TGTGCCAGCAGTTACGGGGAAAGGGAGACCCAGTACTTC
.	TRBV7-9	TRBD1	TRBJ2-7	CASTLSGAGQGSIFSEQYF	TGTGCCAGCACCCTTAGTGGGGCGGGACAGGGATCGATTTTCTCCGAGCAGTACTTC
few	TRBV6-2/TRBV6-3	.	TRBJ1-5	CASSYLSSLNQPQHF	TGTGCCAGCAGTTACCTGTCCAGTCTCAATCAGCCCCAGCATTTT
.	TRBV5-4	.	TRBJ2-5	CASSLGAGVRETQYF	TGTGCCAGCAGCTTGGGGGCCGGGGTCAGAGAGACCCAGTACTTC
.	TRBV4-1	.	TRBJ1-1	CASSAQGFLNTEAFF	TGCGCCAGCAGCGCCCAGGGGTTCCTAAACACTGAAGCTTTCTTT
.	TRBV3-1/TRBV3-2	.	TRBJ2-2	CASSQVTRGPNTGELFF	TGTGCCAGCAGCCAAGTTACGCGGGGGCCTAACACCGGGGAGCTGTTTTTT
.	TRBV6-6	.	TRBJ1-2	CASSVPFSGYYGYTF	TGTGCCAGCAGCGTCCCTTTCTCGGGGTACTATGGCTACACCTTC
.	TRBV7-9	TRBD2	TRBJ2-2	CASSLTGLAGGANTGELFF	TGTGCCAGCAGCTTAACGGGACTAGCGGGGGGCGCGAACACCGGGGAGCTGTTTTTT
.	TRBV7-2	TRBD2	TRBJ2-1	CASSLTGTSGTNEQFF	TGTGCCAGCAGCTTAACCGGGACTAGCGGGACGAATGAGCAGTTCTTC